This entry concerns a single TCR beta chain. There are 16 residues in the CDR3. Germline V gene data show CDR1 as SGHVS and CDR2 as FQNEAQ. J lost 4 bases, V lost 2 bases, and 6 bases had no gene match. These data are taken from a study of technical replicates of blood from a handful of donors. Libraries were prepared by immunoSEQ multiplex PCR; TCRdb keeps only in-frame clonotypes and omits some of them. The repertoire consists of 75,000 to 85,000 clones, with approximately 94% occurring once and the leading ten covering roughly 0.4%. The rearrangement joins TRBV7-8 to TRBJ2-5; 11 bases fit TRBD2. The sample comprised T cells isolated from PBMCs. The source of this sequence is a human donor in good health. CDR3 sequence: CASSLSSGRASETQYF. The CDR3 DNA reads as TGTGCCAGCAGCTTAAGTAGCGGGAGGGCCTCAGAGACCCAGTACTTC.